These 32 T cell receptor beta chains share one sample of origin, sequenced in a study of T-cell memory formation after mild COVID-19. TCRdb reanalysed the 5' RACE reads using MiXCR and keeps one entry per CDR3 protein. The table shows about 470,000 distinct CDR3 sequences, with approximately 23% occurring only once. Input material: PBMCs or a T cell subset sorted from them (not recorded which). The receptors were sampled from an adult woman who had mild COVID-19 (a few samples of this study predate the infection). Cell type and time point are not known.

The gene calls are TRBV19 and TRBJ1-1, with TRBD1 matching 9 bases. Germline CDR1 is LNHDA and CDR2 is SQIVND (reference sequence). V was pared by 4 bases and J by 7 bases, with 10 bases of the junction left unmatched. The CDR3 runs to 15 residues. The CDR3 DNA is TGTGCCAGTAGTAAAGAAATCCCGGGACAGGGTGAAGCTTTCTTT. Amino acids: CASSKEIPGQGEAFF.

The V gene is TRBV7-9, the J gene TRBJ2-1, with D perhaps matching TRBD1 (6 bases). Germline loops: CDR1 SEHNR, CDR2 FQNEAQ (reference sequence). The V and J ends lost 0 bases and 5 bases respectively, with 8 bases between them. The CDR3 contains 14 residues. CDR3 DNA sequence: TGTGCCAGCAGCTTAGCGGACAGAGACAATGAGCAGTTCTTC. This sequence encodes CASSLADRDNEQFF.

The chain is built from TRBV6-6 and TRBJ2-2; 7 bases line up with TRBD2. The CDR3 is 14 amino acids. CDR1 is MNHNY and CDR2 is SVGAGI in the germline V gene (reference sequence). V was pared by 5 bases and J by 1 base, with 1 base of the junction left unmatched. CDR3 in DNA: TGTGCCAGCAGTGCGGGGGAGAACACCGGGGAGCTGTTTTTT. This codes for CASSAGENTGELFF.

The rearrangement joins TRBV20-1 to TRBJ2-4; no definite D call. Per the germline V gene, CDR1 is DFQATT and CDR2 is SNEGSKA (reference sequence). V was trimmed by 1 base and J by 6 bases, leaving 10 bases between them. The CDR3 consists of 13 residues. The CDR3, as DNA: TGCAGTGCTAGAGTGAAGGGCCTAAACATTCAGTACTTC. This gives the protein CSARVKGLNIQYF.

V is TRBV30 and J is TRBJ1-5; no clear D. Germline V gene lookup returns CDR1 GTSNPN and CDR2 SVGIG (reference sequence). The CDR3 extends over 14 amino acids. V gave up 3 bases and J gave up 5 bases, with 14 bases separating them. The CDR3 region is CAWRWWAIYQPQHF. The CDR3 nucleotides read TGTGCCTGGAGATGGTGGGCTATATATCAGCCCCAGCATTTT.

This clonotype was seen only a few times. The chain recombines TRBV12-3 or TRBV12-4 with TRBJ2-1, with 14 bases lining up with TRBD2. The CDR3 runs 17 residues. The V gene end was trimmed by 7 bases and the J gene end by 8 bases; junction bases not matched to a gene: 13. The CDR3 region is CASTVTSGRAGSHEQFF. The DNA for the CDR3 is TGTGCCAGCACCGTGACTAGCGGGAGGGCCGGGTCGCATGAGCAGTTCTTC.

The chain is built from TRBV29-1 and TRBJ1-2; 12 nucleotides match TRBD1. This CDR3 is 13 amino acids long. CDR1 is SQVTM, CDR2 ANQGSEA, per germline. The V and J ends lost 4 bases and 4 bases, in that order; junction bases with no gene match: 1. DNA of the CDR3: TGCAGCGTTGGGGACAGGGGGCCCTATGGCTACACCTTC. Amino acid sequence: CSVGDRGPYGYTF.

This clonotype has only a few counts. The CDR3 reads CSAGLLNTEAFF. The CDR3 nucleotides read TGCAGCGCAGGGCTGCTGAACACTGAAGCTTTCTTT. The J gene is TRBJ1-1, the V gene TRBV29-1, with a possible D match to TRBD1 (5 bases). There are 12 residues in the CDR3. Looked up from germline, CDR1 is SQVTM and CDR2 is ANQGSEA. The V end was cut by 7 bases, the J end by 0 bases, with 9 bases between.

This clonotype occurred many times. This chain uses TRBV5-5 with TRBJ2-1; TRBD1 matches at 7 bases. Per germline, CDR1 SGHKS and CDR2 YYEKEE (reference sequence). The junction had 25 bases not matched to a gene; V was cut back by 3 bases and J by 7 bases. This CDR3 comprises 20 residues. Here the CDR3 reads CASSSRQGQWEYGQGNEQFF. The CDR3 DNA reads TGTGCCAGCAGCTCGCGACAGGGTCAATGGGAGTACGGTCAAGGGAATGAGCAGTTCTTC.

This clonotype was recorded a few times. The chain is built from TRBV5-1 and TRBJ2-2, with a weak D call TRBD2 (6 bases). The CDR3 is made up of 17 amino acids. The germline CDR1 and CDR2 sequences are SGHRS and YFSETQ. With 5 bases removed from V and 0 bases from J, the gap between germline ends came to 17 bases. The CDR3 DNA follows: TGCGCCAGCAGTACCCCCTGGGGGGACGCGAACACCGGGGAGCTGTTTTTT. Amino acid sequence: CASSTPWGDANTGELFF.

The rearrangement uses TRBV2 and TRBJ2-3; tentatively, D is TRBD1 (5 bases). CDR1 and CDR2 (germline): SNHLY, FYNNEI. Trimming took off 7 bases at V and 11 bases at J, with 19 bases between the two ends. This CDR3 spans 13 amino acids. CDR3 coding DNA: TGTGCCAGCAACCGAATTGGGGCGGTGGAGCAGTATTTT. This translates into CASNRIGAVEQYF.

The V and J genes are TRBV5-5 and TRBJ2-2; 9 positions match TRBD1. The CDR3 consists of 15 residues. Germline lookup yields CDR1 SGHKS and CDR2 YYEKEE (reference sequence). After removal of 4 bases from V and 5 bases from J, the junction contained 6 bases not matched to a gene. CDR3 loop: CASSPQGAMTGELFF. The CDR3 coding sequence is TGTGCCAGCAGCCCACAGGGGGCTATGACCGGGGAGCTGTTTTTT.

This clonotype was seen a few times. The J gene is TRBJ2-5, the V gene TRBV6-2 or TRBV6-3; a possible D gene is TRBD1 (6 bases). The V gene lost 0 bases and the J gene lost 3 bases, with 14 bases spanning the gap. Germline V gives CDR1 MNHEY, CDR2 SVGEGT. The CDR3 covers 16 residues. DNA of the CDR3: TGTGCCAGCAGTTACTCGTTTGTCCCAGGGGAAGAGACCCAGTACTTC. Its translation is CASSYSFVPGEETQYF.

The CDR3 sequence is CASSVADNNEQFF. DNA for the CDR3: TGTGCCAGCAGCGTAGCGGACAACAATGAGCAGTTCTTC. J is TRBJ2-1 and V is TRBV9; D might be TRBD1 (5 bases). This CDR3 is 13 amino acids long. The germline CDR1 and CDR2 sequences are SGDLS and YYNGEE. Trimming removed 0 bases at V and 5 bases at J, with 6 bases between.

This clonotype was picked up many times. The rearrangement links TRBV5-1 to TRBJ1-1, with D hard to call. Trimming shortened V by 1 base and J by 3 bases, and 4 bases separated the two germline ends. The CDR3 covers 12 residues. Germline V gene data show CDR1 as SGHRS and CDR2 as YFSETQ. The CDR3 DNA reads TGCGCCAGCAGCTTGTACGACACTGAAGCTTTCTTT. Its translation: CASSLYDTEAFF.

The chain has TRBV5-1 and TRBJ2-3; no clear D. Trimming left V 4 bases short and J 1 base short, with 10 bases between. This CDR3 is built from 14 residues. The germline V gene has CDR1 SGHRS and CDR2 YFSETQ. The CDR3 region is CASSPLDGTDTQYF. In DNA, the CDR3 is TGCGCCAGCAGCCCCTTAGACGGCACAGATACGCAGTATTTT.

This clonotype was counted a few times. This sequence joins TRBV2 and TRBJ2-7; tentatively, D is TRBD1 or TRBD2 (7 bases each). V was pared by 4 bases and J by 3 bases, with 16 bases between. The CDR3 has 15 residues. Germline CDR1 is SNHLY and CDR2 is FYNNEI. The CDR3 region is CASSGEGQRRYEQYF. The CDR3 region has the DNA TGTGCCAGCAGTGGGGAGGGACAGAGACGCTACGAGCAGTACTTC.

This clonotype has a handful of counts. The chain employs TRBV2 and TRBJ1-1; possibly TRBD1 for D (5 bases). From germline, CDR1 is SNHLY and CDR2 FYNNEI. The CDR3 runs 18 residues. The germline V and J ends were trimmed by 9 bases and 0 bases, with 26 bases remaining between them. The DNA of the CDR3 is TGTGCCAGTGGCCTGGCAGGGTCCAATTCGGTAATGAACACTGAAGCTTTCTTT. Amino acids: CASGLAGSNSVMNTEAFF.

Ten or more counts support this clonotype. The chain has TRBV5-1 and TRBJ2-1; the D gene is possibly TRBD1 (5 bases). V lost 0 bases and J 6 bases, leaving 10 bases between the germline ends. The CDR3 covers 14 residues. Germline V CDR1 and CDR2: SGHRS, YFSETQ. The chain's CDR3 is CASSLDKGPNEQFF. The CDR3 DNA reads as TGCGCCAGCAGCTTGGACAAGGGGCCCAATGAGCAGTTCTTC.

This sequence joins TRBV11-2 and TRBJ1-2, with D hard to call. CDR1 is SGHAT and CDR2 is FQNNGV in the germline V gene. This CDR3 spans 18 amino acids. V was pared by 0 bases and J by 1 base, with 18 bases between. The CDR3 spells CASSLDPIDGMFNYGYTF. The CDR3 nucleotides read TGTGCCAGCAGCTTAGATCCCATCGACGGGATGTTTAACTATGGCTACACCTTC.

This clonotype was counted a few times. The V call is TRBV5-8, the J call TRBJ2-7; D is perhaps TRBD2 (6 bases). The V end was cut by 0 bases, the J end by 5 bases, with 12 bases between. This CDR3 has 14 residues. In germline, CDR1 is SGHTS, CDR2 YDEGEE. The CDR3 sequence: CASSLAAGGDEQYF. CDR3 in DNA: TGTGCCAGCAGCTTGGCAGCGGGTGGTGACGAGCAGTACTTC.

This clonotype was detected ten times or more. The CDR3 DNA follows: TGTGCCATCAGAACCGGGACGGAGATGGGCTACACCTTC. This sequence encodes CAIRTGTEMGYTF. The V gene is TRBV10-3, the J gene TRBJ1-2; tentative D call: TRBD1 (5 bases). The CDR3 runs 13 residues. The germline V and J ends were trimmed by 6 bases and 8 bases, with 16 bases remaining between them. CDR1 and CDR2 (germline): ENHRY, SYGVKD.

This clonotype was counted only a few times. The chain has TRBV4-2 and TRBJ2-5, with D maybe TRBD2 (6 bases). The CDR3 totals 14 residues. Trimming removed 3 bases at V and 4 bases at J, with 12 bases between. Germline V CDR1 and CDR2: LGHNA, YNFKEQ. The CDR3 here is CASSQRGEAETQYF. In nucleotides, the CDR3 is TGTGCCAGCAGCCAGCGGGGCGAGGCAGAGACCCAGTACTTC.

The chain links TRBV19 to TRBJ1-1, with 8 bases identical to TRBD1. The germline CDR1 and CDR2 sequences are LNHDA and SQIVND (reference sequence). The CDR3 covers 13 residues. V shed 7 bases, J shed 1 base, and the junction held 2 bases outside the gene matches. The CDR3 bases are TGTGCCAGTACTGACAGGGGGAACACTGAAGCTTTCTTT. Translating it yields CASTDRGNTEAFF.

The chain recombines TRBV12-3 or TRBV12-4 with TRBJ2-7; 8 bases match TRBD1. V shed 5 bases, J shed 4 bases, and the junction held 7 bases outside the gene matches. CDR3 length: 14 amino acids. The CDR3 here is CASSPRTGWYEQYF. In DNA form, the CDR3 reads TGTGCCAGCAGTCCCCGGACAGGGTGGTACGAGCAGTACTTC.

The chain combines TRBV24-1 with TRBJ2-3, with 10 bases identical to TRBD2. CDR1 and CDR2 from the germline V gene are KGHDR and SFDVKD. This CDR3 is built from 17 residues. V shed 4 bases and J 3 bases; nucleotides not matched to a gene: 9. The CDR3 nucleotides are TGTGCCACCAGTGACCGCACCCTGGGACTAGCGACAGATACGCAGTATTTT. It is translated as CATSDRTLGLATDTQYF.

CDR3 in DNA: TGCAGTGCTACACGGCAGCAAAACTATGGCTACACCTTC. Translation: CSATRQQNYGYTF. The gene calls are TRBV20-1 and TRBJ1-2; D is ambiguous. The V gene's germline CDR1 is DFQATT and CDR2 SNEGSKA (reference sequence). Trimming took 4 bases from V and 2 from J, leaving 11 bases between them. CDR3 size: 13 residues.

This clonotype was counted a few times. DNA of the CDR3: TGCGCCAGCAGCTGGGGACAGGGTGGCGAGCAGTACTTC. Amino acid sequence: CASSWGQGGEQYF. V and J are TRBV5-1 and TRBJ2-7; 9 bases are shared with TRBD1. The germline CDR1 and CDR2 sequences are SGHRS and YFSETQ. This CDR3 contains 13 residues. V trimming: 3 bases; J trimming: 6 bases; junction bases outside the gene matches: 4.

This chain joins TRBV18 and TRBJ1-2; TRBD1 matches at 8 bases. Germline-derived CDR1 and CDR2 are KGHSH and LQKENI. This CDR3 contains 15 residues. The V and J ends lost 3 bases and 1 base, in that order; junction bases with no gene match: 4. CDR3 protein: CASSPRTGRNYGYTF. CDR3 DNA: TGTGCCAGCTCACCGCGGACAGGGCGTAACTATGGCTACACCTTC. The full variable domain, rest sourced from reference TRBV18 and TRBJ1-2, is NAGVMQNPRHLVRRRGQEARLRCSPMKGHSHVYWYRQLPEEGLKFMVYLQKENIIDESGMPKERFSAEFPKEGPSILRIQQVVRGDSAAYFCASSPRTGRNYGYTFGSGTRLTVV.

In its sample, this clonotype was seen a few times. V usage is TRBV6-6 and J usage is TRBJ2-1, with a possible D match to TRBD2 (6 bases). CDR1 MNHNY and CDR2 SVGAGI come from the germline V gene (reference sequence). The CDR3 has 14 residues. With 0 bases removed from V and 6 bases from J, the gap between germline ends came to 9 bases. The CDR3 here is CASSYSETSNEQFF. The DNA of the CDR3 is TGTGCCAGCAGTTACTCGGAGACTAGCAATGAGCAGTTCTTC.

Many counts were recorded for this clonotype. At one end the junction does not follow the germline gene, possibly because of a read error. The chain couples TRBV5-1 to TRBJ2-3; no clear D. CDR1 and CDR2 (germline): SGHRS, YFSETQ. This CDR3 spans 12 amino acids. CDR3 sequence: CASSLAPDTQYF. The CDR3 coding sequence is TGTGCCAGCAGCTTAGCTCCCGATACGCAGTATTTT.

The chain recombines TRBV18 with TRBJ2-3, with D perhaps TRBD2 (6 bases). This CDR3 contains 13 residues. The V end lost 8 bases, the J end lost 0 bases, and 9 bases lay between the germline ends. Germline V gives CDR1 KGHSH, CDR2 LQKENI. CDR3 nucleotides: TGTGCCAGCGCAAGCGGGAGCACAGATACGCAGTATTTT. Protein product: CASASGSTDTQYF.